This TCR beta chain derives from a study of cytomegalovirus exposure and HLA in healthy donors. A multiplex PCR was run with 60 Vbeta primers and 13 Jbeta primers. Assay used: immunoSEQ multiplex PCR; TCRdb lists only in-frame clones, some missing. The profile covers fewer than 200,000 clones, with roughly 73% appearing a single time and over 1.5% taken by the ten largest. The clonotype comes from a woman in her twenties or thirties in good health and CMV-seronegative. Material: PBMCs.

The CDR3 spells CASSSNRDKSYNEQFF. As DNA, the CDR3 is TGTGCCAGCAGCTCCAACCGGGACAAATCCTACAATGAGCAGTTCTTC. V and J are TRBV7-8 and TRBJ2-1, with D possibly matching TRBD1 (6 bases). Trimming cost V 4 bases and J 1 base, with 14 bases left between them. Germline V gives CDR1 SGHVS, CDR2 FQNEAQ. The CDR3 runs 16 residues.